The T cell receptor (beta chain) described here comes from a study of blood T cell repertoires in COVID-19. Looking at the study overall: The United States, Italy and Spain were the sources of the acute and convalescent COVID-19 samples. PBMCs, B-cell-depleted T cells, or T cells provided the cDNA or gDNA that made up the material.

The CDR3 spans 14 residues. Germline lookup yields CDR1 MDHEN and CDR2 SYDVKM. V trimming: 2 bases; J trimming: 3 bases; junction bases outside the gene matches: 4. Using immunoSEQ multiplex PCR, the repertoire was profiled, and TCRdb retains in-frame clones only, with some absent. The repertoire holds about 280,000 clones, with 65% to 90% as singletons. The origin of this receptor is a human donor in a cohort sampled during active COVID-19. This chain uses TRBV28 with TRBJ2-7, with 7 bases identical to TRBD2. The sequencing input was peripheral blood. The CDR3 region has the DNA TGTGCCAGCAGTTTACAGGGAGGGGACTACGAGCAGTACTTC. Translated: CASSLQGGDYEQYF.